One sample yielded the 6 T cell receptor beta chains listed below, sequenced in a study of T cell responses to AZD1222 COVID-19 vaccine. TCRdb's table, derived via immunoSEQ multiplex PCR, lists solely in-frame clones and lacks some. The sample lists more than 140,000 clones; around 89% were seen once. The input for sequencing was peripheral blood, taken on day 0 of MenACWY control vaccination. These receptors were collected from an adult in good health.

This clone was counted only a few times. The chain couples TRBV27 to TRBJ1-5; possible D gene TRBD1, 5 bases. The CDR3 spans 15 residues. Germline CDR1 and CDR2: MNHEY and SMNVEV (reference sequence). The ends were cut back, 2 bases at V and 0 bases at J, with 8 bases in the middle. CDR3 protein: CASSLEGASNQPQHF. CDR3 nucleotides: TGTGCCAGCAGTTTAGAAGGGGCTAGCAATCAGCCCCAGCATTTT.

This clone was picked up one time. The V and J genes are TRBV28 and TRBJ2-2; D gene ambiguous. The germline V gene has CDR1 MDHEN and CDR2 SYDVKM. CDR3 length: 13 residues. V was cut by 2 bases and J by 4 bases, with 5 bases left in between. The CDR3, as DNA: TGTGCCAGCAGTTTAACGGCCACCGGGGAGCTGTTTTTT. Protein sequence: CASSLTATGELFF. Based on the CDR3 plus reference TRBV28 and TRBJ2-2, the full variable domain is DVKVTQSSRYLVKRTGEKVFLECVQDMDHENMFWYRQDPGLGLRLIYFSYDVKMKEKGDIPEGYSVSREKKERFSLILESASTNQTSMYLCASSLTATGELFFGEGSRLTVL.

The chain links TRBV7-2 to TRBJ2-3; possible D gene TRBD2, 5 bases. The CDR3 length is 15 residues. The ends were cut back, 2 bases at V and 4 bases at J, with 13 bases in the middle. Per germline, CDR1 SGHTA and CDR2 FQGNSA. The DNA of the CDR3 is TGTGCCAGCAGCTTATCCGAGCTTAGCGCAGATACGCAGTATTTT. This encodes CASSLSELSADTQYF.

CDR3 sequence (DNA): TGTGCCAGCAGCTTCCAAGGGGGTACCATATATTTT. Amino acid sequence: CASSFQGGTIYF. The chain has TRBV11-3 and TRBJ1-3; possibly TRBD1 for D (6 bases). V lost 3 bases and J 10 bases, leaving 10 bases between the germline ends. Germline V gene data show CDR1 as SGHNT and CDR2 as YENEEA. The CDR3 extends over 12 amino acids.

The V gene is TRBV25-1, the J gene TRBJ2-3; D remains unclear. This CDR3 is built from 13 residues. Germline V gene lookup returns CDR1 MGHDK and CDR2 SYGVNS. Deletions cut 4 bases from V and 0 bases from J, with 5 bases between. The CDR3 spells CASSVFSTDTQYF. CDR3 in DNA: TGTGCCAGCAGTGTGTTTAGCACAGATACGCAGTATTTT.

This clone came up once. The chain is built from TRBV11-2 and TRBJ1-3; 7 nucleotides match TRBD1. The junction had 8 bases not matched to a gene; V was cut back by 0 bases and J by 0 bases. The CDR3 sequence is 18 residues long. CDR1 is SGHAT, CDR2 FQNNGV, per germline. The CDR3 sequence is CASSLDRGGRVSGNTIYF. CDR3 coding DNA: TGTGCCAGCAGCTTAGATCGAGGGGGCAGGGTCTCTGGAAACACCATATATTTT.